The 31 T cell receptor beta chains below all came from one sample that was sequenced in a study of blood T cell repertoires in COVID-19. Data came from immunoSEQ multiplex PCR; TCRdb stores just in-frame clones and leaves some out. The sample consists of about 46,000 clones, about 86% of them appearing once. Material for sequencing was peripheral blood. The receptor set was obtained from a man older than 75 with active COVID-19.

The chain employs TRBV6-2 or TRBV6-3 and TRBJ1-3; tentatively, D is TRBD1 (6 bases). Germline V gene data show CDR1 as MNHEY and CDR2 as SVGEGT. The CDR3 sequence is 13 residues long. Trimming cost V 5 bases and J 3 bases, with 8 bases left between them. CDR3 DNA: TGTGCCAGCAGTGACAGGAGTGGAAACACCATATATTTT. It encodes CASSDRSGNTIYF.

The rearrangement links TRBV14 to TRBJ1-1; D unresolved. Trimming stripped 0 bases from V and 8 bases from J, with 16 bases between. This CDR3 is built from 15 residues. Looked up from germline, CDR1 is SGHDN and CDR2 is FVKESK. Here the CDR3 reads CASSQDSLAGLEAFF. The DNA of the CDR3 is TGTGCCAGCAGCCAAGACTCCCTTGCAGGATTGGAAGCTTTCTTT.

The rearrangement joins TRBV19 to TRBJ2-1, with 10 bases that match TRBD2. The germline CDR1 and CDR2 sequences are LNHDA and SQIVND (reference sequence). The ends lost 5 bases at V and 5 bases at J; junction bases unmatched: 15. This CDR3 has 18 amino acids. CDR3 sequence (DNA): TGTGCCAGTAGTTACAACCAACGACTAGCGGGTGGTCACAATGAGCAGTTCTTC. This sequence encodes CASSYNQRLAGGHNEQFF.

The V and J genes are TRBV10-3 and TRBJ1-1; D remains ambiguous. CDR1 is ENHRY and CDR2 is SYGVKD in the germline V gene. The CDR3 runs to 14 residues. The ends were cut back, 6 bases at V and 0 bases at J, with 11 bases in the middle. The CDR3 here is CAISQRGMNTEAFF. CDR3 coding DNA: TGTGCCATCAGCCAACGGGGTATGAACACTGAAGCTTTCTTT.

V gene TRBV5-4 combines with J gene TRBJ2-3; a weak D match, TRBD1 (6 bases). Germline CDR1 and CDR2: SGHNT and YYREEE (reference sequence). Trimming removed 3 bases at V and 4 bases at J, with 12 bases between. The CDR3 extends over 14 amino acids. The CDR3 DNA is TGTGCCAGCAGCTCCAGGGACACTCCAGATACGCAGTATTTT. It codes for CASSSRDTPDTQYF. The full variable domain, with the rest looked up from reference TRBV5-4 and TRBJ2-3, is ETGVTQSPTHLIKTRGQQVTLRCSSQSGHNTVSWYQQALGQGPQFIFQYYREEENGRGNFPPRFSGLQFPNYSSELNVNALELDDSALYLCASSSRDTPDTQYFGPGTRLTVL.

V usage is TRBV10-3 and J usage is TRBJ2-3, with D unresolved. Germline V CDR1 and CDR2: ENHRY, SYGVKD. V lost 0 bases and J 2 bases, leaving 18 bases between the germline ends. This CDR3 is 18 amino acids long. CDR3 residues: CAISESEAARGNTDTQYF. The CDR3 DNA reads TGTGCCATCAGTGAGTCGGAAGCAGCCCGAGGAAACACAGATACGCAGTATTTT.

V gene TRBV5-8 combines with J gene TRBJ2-5, with D perhaps TRBD1 (6 bases). V was trimmed by 6 bases and J by 4 bases, leaving 16 bases between them. The CDR3 has 14 residues. The germline V gene encodes CDR1 SGHTS and CDR2 YDEGEE. CDR3 DNA sequence: TGTGCCAGCATCCCGGGACAAGGGACAGAGACCCAGTACTTC. Its translation: CASIPGQGTETQYF.

This chain connects TRBV7-8 to TRBJ2-6, with 8 bases identical to TRBD2. The CDR3 length is 14 residues. J gave up 2 bases and V 8 bases, and 2 bases lay outside the gene matches. CDR1 SGHVS and CDR2 FQNEAQ come from the germline V gene. The CDR3 bases are TGTGCCAGCCCCGGGAGGGCTGGGGCCAACGTCCTGACTTTC. This sequence encodes CASPGRAGANVLTF.

This chain uses TRBV4-3 with TRBJ2-1; 7 nucleotides match TRBD2. The trim removed 0 bases at V and 4 bases at J, leaving 6 bases unmatched. CDR1 is LGHNA and CDR2 is YSLEER in the germline V gene. This CDR3 is 16 amino acids long. CDR3 DNA sequence: TGCGCCAGCAGCCAAGATTGGCGCGGGGGTTACAATGAGCAGTTCTTC. This translates into CASSQDWRGGYNEQFF.

The chain has TRBV5-4 and TRBJ2-7, with 10 bases lining up with TRBD2. The CDR3 contains 15 residues. CDR1 and CDR2 (germline): SGHNT, YYREEE (reference sequence). Germline trimming cut 4 bases from V and 3 bases from J; bases unmatched to any gene: 7. CDR3 region: CASSTGLAEVYEQYF. CDR3 in DNA: TGTGCCAGCAGCACCGGACTAGCGGAGGTCTACGAGCAGTACTTC.

The CDR3 sequence is CAWTVRGRLSYEQYF. CDR3 nucleotides: TGTGCCTGGACAGTAAGGGGGCGCCTCTCCTACGAGCAGTACTTC. This chain uses TRBV30 with TRBJ2-7; TRBD1 matches at 7 bases. The CDR3 runs 15 residues. Germline-derived CDR1 and CDR2 are GTSNPN and SVGIG (reference sequence). The junction had 9 bases not matched to a gene; V was cut back by 4 bases and J by 0 bases.

This CDR3 is CASSYADAGGGFF. In nucleotides, the CDR3 is TGTGCCAGCAGCTACGCGGACGCCGGGGGAGGTTTCTTT. V gene TRBV7-9 combines with J gene TRBJ1-1; tentative D call: TRBD1 (5 bases). V was clipped by 4 bases and J by 13 bases, with 19 bases between them. This CDR3 contains 13 residues. From germline, CDR1 is SEHNR and CDR2 FQNEAQ (reference sequence).

The V and J genes are TRBV3-1 (or the pseudogene TRBV3-2) and TRBJ1-5; unclear D gene. Germline-derived CDR1 and CDR2 are LGHDT and YNNKEL (reference sequence). The CDR3 totals 13 residues. V lost 1 base and J 9 bases, leaving 10 bases between the germline ends. CDR3 residues: CASSQGRSTPQHF. Written as DNA, the CDR3 is TGTGCCAGCAGCCAAGGCCGGAGTACGCCCCAGCATTTT.

V and J are TRBV2 and TRBJ1-2, with a possible D match to TRBD1 (6 bases). Between the trimmed V and J ends, which lost 8 bases and 3 bases, there was a span of 10 bases. CDR3 length equals 12 residues. CDR1 and CDR2 from the germline V gene are SNHLY and FYNNEI. CDR3 residues: CASRGGDYGYTF. The CDR3 coding sequence is TGTGCCAGCCGTGGGGGCGACTATGGCTACACCTTC.

This sequence joins TRBV6-1 and TRBJ1-2, with D perhaps matching TRBD1 (6 bases). V was clipped by 0 bases and J by 4 bases, with 12 bases between them. CDR1 and CDR2 (germline): MNHNS, SASEGT. The CDR3 loop spans 15 amino acids. CDR3 sequence reads: CASSEAAGAGYGYTF. DNA for the CDR3: TGTGCCAGCAGTGAAGCTGCAGGGGCGGGCTATGGCTACACCTTC.

The gene calls are TRBV6-2 or TRBV6-3 and TRBJ2-7; a possible D gene is TRBD2 (6 bases). The CDR3 contains 16 residues. Germline loops: CDR1 MNHEY, CDR2 SVGEGT. The V gene lost 9 bases and the J gene lost 4 bases, with 25 bases spanning the gap. The CDR3 loop is CASSPQGSSGVYEQYF. As DNA, the CDR3 is TGTGCCAGTAGCCCTCAAGGGAGCTCGGGGGTATACGAGCAGTACTTC.

This clone was seen more than once but under ten times. The V and J genes are TRBV4-3 and TRBJ2-1; tentative D call: TRBD2 (7 bases). The germline V gene has CDR1 LGHNA and CDR2 YSLEER. The CDR3 sequence is 16 residues long. V lost 4 bases to trimming and J lost 0 bases, with 13 bases between them. CDR3 coding DNA: TGCGCCAGCAGCCCTTGGCGGGGGCCCTCCTACAATGAGCAGTTCTTC. It specifies CASSPWRGPSYNEQFF.

J is TRBJ1-5 and V is TRBV19, with TRBD1 as a possible D gene (5 bases). The CDR3 covers 14 residues. In germline, CDR1 is LNHDA, CDR2 SQIVND (reference sequence). Trimming removed 8 bases at V and 0 bases at J, with 11 bases between. DNA of the CDR3: TGTGCCAGTGCTCAGGGAAGTAGCAATCAGCCCCAGCATTTT. Translated: CASAQGSSNQPQHF. Supplemented by reference TRBV19 and TRBJ1-5, the full variable domain reads DGGITQSPKYLFRKEGQNVTLSCEQNLNHDAMYWYRQDPGQGLRLIYYSQIVNDFQKGDIAEGYSVSREKKESFPLTVTSAQKNPTAFYLCASAQGSSNQPQHFGDGTRLSIL.

The chain joins TRBV27 to TRBJ2-7, with 14 bases fitting TRBD2. Losses at the gene ends were 4 bases for V and 1 base for J; bases not matched to a gene: 9. There are 18 residues in the CDR3. Per germline, CDR1 MNHEY and CDR2 SMNVEV (reference sequence). The CDR3 bases are TGTGCCAGCAGTTCCCGACTAGCGGGAGGGCCGAGTTCCTACGAGCAGTACTTC. Translated, it gives CASSSRLAGGPSSYEQYF.

CDR3 sequence (DNA): TGTGCCAGCAGCTTTTACGGGACAGGAGAGACCCAGTACTTC. This gives the protein CASSFYGTGETQYF. The V gene is TRBV11-2, the J gene TRBJ2-5; the match to TRBD1 covers 8 bases. The V gene's germline CDR1 is SGHAT and CDR2 FQNNGV. Trimming at V came to 3 bases and at J to 4 bases, leaving 4 bases not matched to a gene. This CDR3 has 14 amino acids. Supplemented by reference TRBV11-2 and TRBJ2-5, the full variable domain reads EAGVAQSPRYKIIEKRQSVAFWCNPISGHATLYWYQQILGQGPKLLIQFQNNGVVDDSQLPKDRFSAERLKGVDSTLKIQPAKLEDSAVYLCASSFYGTGETQYFGPGTRLLVL.

In DNA, the CDR3 is TGTGCCAGCACACCAGGCTTCTCCTACGAGCAGTACTTC. It specifies CASTPGFSYEQYF. V is TRBV2 and J is TRBJ2-7; D unclear. Trimming cost V 7 bases and J 0 bases, with 10 bases left between them. Germline V gene data show CDR1 as SNHLY and CDR2 as FYNNEI. This CDR3 has 13 residues. Filled out from reference TRBV2 and TRBJ2-7, the complete variable domain reads EPEVTQTPSHQVTQMGQEVILRCVPISNHLYFYWYRQILGQKVEFLVSFYNNEISEKSEIFDDQFSVERPDGSNFTLKIRSTKLEDSAMYFCASTPGFSYEQYFGPGTRLTVT.

This chain connects TRBV19 to TRBJ1-5; 10 nucleotides align to TRBD1. Germline CDR1 LNHDA, CDR2 SQIVND (reference sequence). V was clipped by 7 bases and J by 4 bases; unmatched bases: 10. The CDR3 totals 16 residues. The CDR3 loop is CASTPPGQGLNQPQHF. The DNA for the CDR3 is TGTGCCAGTACCCCTCCGGGACAGGGGTTGAATCAGCCCCAGCATTTT.

The chain has TRBV19 and TRBJ2-3, with 8 bases fitting TRBD2. V was clipped by 5 bases and J by 1 base; unmatched bases: 5. The CDR3 is 15 residues long. CDR1 and CDR2 from the germline V gene are LNHDA and SQIVND (reference sequence). The CDR3 nucleotides read TGTGCCAGTAGTTCGGGAGGGACCCGCACAGATACGCAGTATTTT. It encodes CASSSGGTRTDTQYF.

V gene TRBV9 combines with J gene TRBJ2-7, with D possibly being TRBD2 (7 bases). In germline, CDR1 is SGDLS, CDR2 YYNGEE. This CDR3 has 15 residues. V was clipped by 3 bases and J by 5 bases, with 18 bases between them. The CDR3 bases are TGTGCCAGCAGCGGTAGAGGGGGGGTTTATGACGAGCAGTACTTC. Translation: CASSGRGGVYDEQYF.

The V call is TRBV7-3, the J call TRBJ2-5, with 8 bases that match TRBD2. Germline lookup yields CDR1 SGHTA and CDR2 FQGTGA. The CDR3 loop spans 14 amino acids. V trimming: 5 bases; J trimming: 1 base; junction bases outside the gene matches: 3. CDR3 in amino acids: CASSPGGGQETQYF. The CDR3, as DNA: TGTGCCAGCAGCCCCGGGGGGGGCCAAGAGACCCAGTACTTC. Drawing the rest from reference TRBV7-3 and TRBJ2-5, the complete variable domain is GAGVSQTPSNKVTEKGKYVELRCDPISGHTALYWYRQSLGQGPEFLIYFQGTGAADDSGLPNDRFFAVRPEGSVSTLKIQRTERGDSAVYLCASSPGGGQETQYFGPGTRLLVL.

Only one count was recorded for this clone. The genes are TRBV30 and TRBJ1-3; D gene unclear. In germline, CDR1 is GTSNPN, CDR2 SVGIG (reference sequence). This CDR3 has 14 residues. The V end was cut by 3 bases, the J end by 2 bases, with 11 bases between. CDR3 protein: CAWSGLVAGNTIYF. CDR3 DNA: TGTGCCTGGAGCGGGTTAGTCGCTGGAAACACCATATATTTT.

V and J are TRBV15 and TRBJ1-5, with a tentative D call TRBD1 (6 bases). The V gene lost 0 bases and the J gene lost 7 bases, with 13 bases spanning the gap. Germline V CDR1 and CDR2: LNHNV, YYDKDF (reference sequence). CDR3 size: 15 residues. Written as DNA, the CDR3 is TGTGCCACCAGCAGAGATGGTAACAGGGCCCAGCCCCAGCATTTT. It is translated as CATSRDGNRAQPQHF.

The chain joins TRBV6-5 to TRBJ2-7, with D possibly matching TRBD2 (6 bases). V lost 3 bases and J 1 base, leaving 7 bases between the germline ends. The CDR3 is 13 residues long. Germline V gives CDR1 MNHEY, CDR2 SVGAGI. The CDR3 region is CASSYGLSYEQYF. Here the CDR3 DNA reads TGTGCCAGCAGTTATGGACTATCCTACGAGCAGTACTTC.

The chain is built from TRBV5-1 and TRBJ2-3; 10 positions agree with TRBD2. Germline loops: CDR1 SGHRS, CDR2 YFSETQ. J gave up 0 bases and V 2 bases, and 12 bases lay outside the gene matches. The CDR3 spans 19 residues. In nucleotides, the CDR3 is TGCGCCAGCAGCTTCACCCCCGGGGCTAGCGGGAGAAGCACAGATACGCAGTATTTT. It translates to CASSFTPGASGRSTDTQYF.

The chain employs TRBV19 and TRBJ1-2; possibly TRBD1 for D (5 bases). This CDR3 has 11 residues. V was shortened by 3 bases and J by 7 bases, with 6 bases between the two germline ends. From germline, CDR1 is LNHDA and CDR2 SQIVND (reference sequence). This CDR3 reads CASSIDSGYTF. CDR3 nucleotides: TGTGCCAGTAGTATTGACAGTGGCTACACCTTC.

The V and J genes are TRBV19 and TRBJ1-1; D gene unclear. CDR3 size: 16 residues. The ends were cut back, 7 bases at V and 2 bases at J, with 20 bases in the middle. CDR1 is LNHDA and CDR2 is SQIVND in the germline V gene (reference sequence). This CDR3 is CASTRRAVSTNTEAFF. In DNA, the CDR3 is TGTGCCAGTACCCGGAGGGCGGTCTCGACAAACACTGAAGCTTTCTTT. Full variable domain (remainder filled in from reference TRBV19 and TRBJ1-1): DGGITQSPKYLFRKEGQNVTLSCEQNLNHDAMYWYRQDPGQGLRLIYYSQIVNDFQKGDIAEGYSVSREKKESFPLTVTSAQKNPTAFYLCASTRRAVSTNTEAFFGQGTRLTVV.